This T cell receptor beta chain derives from a study of response to subunit inactivated influenza vaccine. This clonotype has just a few counts. What it recognizes is unknown. TCRdb processed the RT-PCR reads anew with MiXCR; each CDR3 protein has one entry. Here the sample spans about 610,000 distinct CDR3 sequences, approximately 14% being singletons. Study-level findings and limits: It was suggested by the authors that few new T cells are recruited by each seasonal influenza vaccination.

The CDR3 is 16 residues long. J was trimmed by 4 bases and V by 4 bases; bases with no gene match: 8. Per germline, CDR1 DFQATT and CDR2 SNEGSKA (reference sequence). The chain combines TRBV20-1 with TRBJ2-7; 15 bases agree with TRBD2. The TCR comes from a man aged 50-59 years who received an inactivated influenza vaccine. Material: PBMCs from blood, obtained approximately 13 days after vaccination. The CDR3 spells CSATGTSGRQNYEQYF. The DNA for the CDR3 is TGCAGTGCTACCGGGACTAGCGGGAGGCAAAATTACGAGCAGTACTTC.